Following are 21 T cell receptor beta chains from one sample sequenced in a study of blood T cell repertoires in COVID-19. The repertoire was sequenced with immunoSEQ multiplex PCR; TCRdb's copy has only in-frame clones and lacks some. Of roughly 76,000 clones in the sample, 90% are singletons; the top ten hold 1.3% to 1.5%. The material sequenced was peripheral blood. Source of these receptors: a man aged 45-65 years with acute or convalescent COVID-19.

This sequence joins TRBV5-1 and TRBJ1-1; D is ambiguous. This CDR3 comprises 15 residues. V was clipped by 1 base and J by 0 bases, with 10 bases between them. Germline V lookup: CDR1 SGHRS, CDR2 YFSETQ. CDR3 DNA: TGCGCCAGCAGCTTGACAGCTACCATGAACACTGAAGCTTTCTTT. This encodes CASSLTATMNTEAFF. The whole variable domain, remainder taken from reference TRBV5-1 and TRBJ1-1, is KAGVTQTPRYLIKTRGQQVTLSCSPISGHRSVSWYQQTPGQGLQFLFEYFSETQRNKGNFPGRFSGRQFSNSRSEMNVSTLELGDSALYLCASSLTATMNTEAFFGQGTRLTVV.

The gene calls are TRBV19 and TRBJ2-3; 7 positions match TRBD2. The trim removed 6 bases at V and 3 bases at J, leaving 18 bases unmatched. Germline lookup yields CDR1 LNHDA and CDR2 SQIVND (reference sequence). CDR3 length equals 18 residues. CDR3 sequence (DNA): TGTGCCAGTAGCCCCCCCCGGGTTTCGCGGGAGAGTACAGATACGCAGTATTTT. Its translation: CASSPPRVSRESTDTQYF.

V usage is TRBV30 and J usage is TRBJ1-2; D ambiguous. This CDR3 spans 14 amino acids. V was pared by 3 bases and J by 8 bases, with 19 bases between. The germline gives CDR1 GTSNPN, CDR2 SVGIG (reference sequence). The CDR3 loop reads CAWSLKAFQRGYTF. The CDR3 bases are TGTGCCTGGAGCTTAAAGGCGTTCCAGCGGGGCTACACCTTC.

This clone has just a few counts. The J gene is TRBJ2-1, the V gene TRBV7-9, with 7 bases lining up with TRBD2. Germline values: CDR1 SEHNR, CDR2 FQNEAQ (reference sequence). The CDR3 runs to 13 residues. The junction had 6 bases not matched to a gene; V was cut back by 5 bases and J by 8 bases. CDR3 amino acids: CASSRRREDEQFF. For the CDR3, the DNA is TGTGCCAGCAGCCGACGTCGGGAGGATGAGCAGTTCTTC.

This rearrangement joins TRBV28 to TRBJ1-5; the D gene is possibly TRBD1 (5 bases). Germline CDR1 is MDHEN and CDR2 is SYDVKM. CDR3 length equals 14 residues. Between the trimmed V and J ends, which lost 2 bases and 6 bases, there was a span of 11 bases. The CDR3 coding sequence is TGTGCCAGCAGTTTAGGGGGAGGCGGTCAGCCCCAGCATTTT. It encodes CASSLGGGGQPQHF.

The rearrangement joins TRBV10-1 to TRBJ2-2, with 7 bases aligning to TRBD2. CDR1 is WNHNN and CDR2 is SYGVQD in the germline V gene (reference sequence). CDR3 length: 14 residues. V dropped 3 bases and J dropped 7; count of bases not matched to a gene: 5. CDR3 nucleotide sequence: TGCGCCAGCAGTGACCTAGCGGTCTACGGGGAGCTGTTTTTT. As protein: CASSDLAVYGELFF.

The CDR3 DNA is TGTGCCAGTAGTATCTCTGGTCGACTGACTAACTATGGCTACACCTTC. As protein: CASSISGRLTNYGYTF. The chain joins TRBV19 to TRBJ1-2; D not resolved. Per germline, CDR1 LNHDA and CDR2 SQIVND (reference sequence). This CDR3 region has 16 residues. The V end was cut by 3 bases, the J end by 0 bases, with 14 bases between.

This chain joins TRBV5-1 and TRBJ2-5; D is perhaps TRBD2 (6 bases). Looked up from germline, CDR1 is SGHRS and CDR2 is YFSETQ. V lost 5 bases and J 5 bases, leaving 7 bases between the germline ends. CDR3 size: 11 residues. CDR3 sequence reads: CASRGGETQYF. CDR3 sequence (DNA): TGCGCCAGCAGAGGAGGGGAGACCCAGTACTTC.

The rearrangement joins TRBV28 to TRBJ1-2; D might be TRBD1 (5 bases). The germline gives CDR1 MDHEN, CDR2 SYDVKM. The length of the CDR3 is 14 residues. Trimming removed 5 bases from V and 3 bases from J, with 13 bases in between. The CDR3 here is CASSLTRGDYGYTF. The CDR3 DNA sequence: TGTGCCAGCAGTCTAACCCGGGGGGACTATGGCTACACCTTC.

The chain recombines TRBV14 with TRBJ1-1; D might be TRBD1 (6 bases). V was shortened by 5 bases and J by 3 bases, with 10 bases between the two germline ends. CDR1 is SGHDN and CDR2 is FVKESK in the germline V gene. The CDR3 runs 13 residues. This CDR3 reads CASSTQGYTEAFF. CDR3 DNA sequence: TGTGCCAGCAGCACACAGGGTTACACTGAAGCTTTCTTT. Drawing the rest from reference TRBV14 and TRBJ1-1, the complete variable domain is EAGVTQFPSHSVIEKGQTVTLRCDPISGHDNLYWYRRVMGKEIKFLLHFVKESKQDESGMPNNRFLAERTGGTYSTLKVQPAELEDSGVYFCASSTQGYTEAFFGQGTRLTVV.

The chain couples TRBV18 to TRBJ2-4; the match to TRBD2 covers 7 bases. Per the germline V gene, CDR1 is KGHSH and CDR2 is LQKENI. J lost 7 bases, V lost 0 bases, and 6 bases had no gene match. The CDR3 is made up of 15 amino acids. The CDR3 spells CASSPPTRGGNIQYF. The CDR3 DNA sequence: TGTGCCAGCTCACCACCTACTCGGGGAGGGAACATTCAGTACTTC.

V is TRBV6-5 and J is TRBJ2-1; the match to TRBD2 covers 10 bases. Germline loops: CDR1 MNHEY, CDR2 SVGAGI. This CDR3 has 11 amino acids. V trimming: 7 bases; J trimming: 16 bases; junction bases outside the gene matches: 7. The CDR3 here is CASTNGLAVFF. CDR3 DNA sequence: TGTGCCAGCACCAACGGACTAGCGGTTTTCTTC.

The J gene is TRBJ2-3, the V gene TRBV30; unclear D gene. The V end lost 3 bases, the J end lost 6 bases, and 7 bases lay between the germline ends. Germline V gene sequence: CDR1 GTSNPN, CDR2 SVGIG (reference sequence). This CDR3 contains 11 residues. The CDR3 DNA sequence: TGTGCCTGGAGCCTCTCGGATACGCAGTATTTT. Translation gives CAWSLSDTQYF.

The rearrangement uses TRBV4-2 and TRBJ1-2; D remains ambiguous. CDR1 is LGHNA, CDR2 YNFKEQ, per germline. The CDR3 contains 15 residues. Trimming stripped 0 bases from V and 8 bases from J, with 16 bases between. The chain's CDR3 is CASSQEGLPTAGYTF. The CDR3 DNA reads as TGTGCCAGCAGCCAAGAGGGCCTCCCAACGGCCGGCTACACCTTC.

The sample holds one count of this clone. The rearrangement links TRBV4-1 to TRBJ2-2; TRBD1 agrees at 8 bases. This CDR3 comprises 15 residues. The trim removed 3 bases at V and 5 bases at J, leaving 5 bases unmatched. Germline V gives CDR1 MGHRA, CDR2 YSYEKL. The chain's CDR3 is CASSHGQGRTGELFF. In DNA form, the CDR3 reads TGCGCCAGCAGCCACGGACAGGGAAGGACCGGGGAGCTGTTTTTT.

V and J are TRBV6-5 and TRBJ1-5, with D perhaps TRBD1 (5 bases). With 6 bases removed from V and 5 bases from J, the gap between germline ends came to 17 bases. CDR1 MNHEY and CDR2 SVGAGI come from the germline V gene. This CDR3 comprises 15 residues. The CDR3 DNA reads TGTGCCAGCAGACCCTGGGGGGGTCCCCATCAGCCCCAGCATTTT. Translation: CASRPWGGPHQPQHF.

The gene calls are TRBV6-5 and TRBJ2-2; 7 nucleotides align to TRBD2. The CDR3 spans 14 residues. V lost 8 bases, J lost 7 bases, and 10 bases stayed unmatched. CDR1 is MNHEY and CDR2 is SVGAGI in the germline V gene. The CDR3 loop is CASSNSGIVGELFF. In DNA form, the CDR3 reads TGTGCCAGCTCTAACAGCGGGATCGTCGGGGAGCTGTTTTTT.

This chain links TRBV29-1 with TRBJ1-1; possibly TRBD1 for D (5 bases). Germline V CDR1 and CDR2: SQVTM, ANQGSEA. This CDR3 comprises 13 residues. Trimming stripped 1 base from V and 7 bases from J, with 13 bases between. CDR3 sequence reads: CSVEGWATVEAFF. In DNA, the CDR3 is TGCAGCGTTGAAGGTTGGGCGACAGTTGAAGCTTTCTTT. Based on the CDR3 plus reference TRBV29-1 and TRBJ1-1, the full variable domain is SAVISQKPSRDICQRGTSLTIQCQVDSQVTMMFWYRQQPGQSLTLIATANQGSEATYESGFVIDKFPISRPNLTFSTLTVSNMSPEDSSIYLCSVEGWATVEAFFGQGTRLTVV.

The chain uses TRBV5-1 and TRBJ2-7; 7 nucleotides align to TRBD1. The CDR3 extends over 15 amino acids. Trimming at V came to 4 bases and at J to 7 bases, leaving 14 bases not matched to a gene. Germline CDR1 reads SGHRS; CDR2 reads YFSETQ. CDR3 protein: CASSDSGTATGEQYF. The CDR3 nucleotides read TGCGCCAGCAGCGATTCCGGGACAGCCACGGGGGAGCAGTACTTC.

This chain uses TRBV2 with TRBJ2-1, with D tentatively TRBD2 (5 bases). The CDR3 length is 11 residues. The germline V and J ends were trimmed by 8 bases and 5 bases, with 7 bases remaining between them. The V gene's germline CDR1 is SNHLY and CDR2 FYNNEI. CDR3: CASGLNNEQFF. Here the CDR3 DNA reads TGTGCCAGCGGACTGAACAATGAGCAGTTCTTC.

The CDR3 sequence is CAGGQGFGEQFF. The CDR3 nucleotides read TGTGCCGGGGGACAGGGATTTGGTGAGCAGTTCTTC. The chain has TRBV30 and TRBJ2-1; 9 positions agree with TRBD1. Losses at the gene ends were 8 bases for V and 9 bases for J; bases not matched to a gene: 8. CDR1 is GTSNPN, CDR2 SVGIG, per germline (reference sequence). The CDR3 has 12 amino acids.